The present T cell receptor (beta chain) was sequenced within a study of T-cell reconstitution after alpha-beta-depleted transplantation in children. Study-wide results and caveats: In patients about two months after transplant, alpha-beta T cells reportedly arose from several hundred expanded graft clones.

In regard to this clonotype: Its antigen is not known.

Preparation of the TCRbeta library used unique molecular identifiers. TCRdb re-called the PCR reads through MiXCR, storing one row per CDR3 protein. The sample shows some 460,000 distinct CDR3 sequences, roughly 16% of them seen only once. The TCR comes from a boy younger than two who had a stem cell transplant for Wiskott-Aldrich syndrome, so the T cells may come from the graft donor. Material: PBMCs, mostly from graft donor cells, obtained 360 days after TCRalphabeta/CD19-depleted stem cell transplant.

For the CDR3, the DNA is TGTGCCAGCAGTAAACTACTAGCGGGGGTGGGCACAGATACGCAGTATTTT. Its translation: CASSKLLAGVGTDTQYF. The V gene is TRBV6-1, the J gene TRBJ2-3; 11 nucleotides line up with TRBD2. The CDR3 length is 17 residues. The germline V gene has CDR1 MNHNS and CDR2 SASEGT. Germline trimming cut 5 bases from V and 1 base from J; bases unmatched to any gene: 8.